The rows below give T cell receptor beta chains drawn from one sample of a study of shared clonotypes between healthy human individuals. Produced via immunoSEQ multiplex PCR; TCRdb's table is partial and in-frame only. This table holds just over 2,000,000 clones, roughly 94% found once. Sequencing was carried out using naive CD4+ T cells sorted from blood. The receptors were gathered from a man aged 18 to 29 in good health. The CDR3 runs from the conserved cysteine through the conserved F or W. Each record gives: J gene, V gene, CDR3 protein.

>TRBJ2-7|TRBV9
CASSVGPSGREEQYF
>TRBJ2-7|TRBV29-1
CSVRWGSYEQYF
>TRBJ1-3|TRBV19
CASSIQDSGNTIYF
>TRBJ1-1|TRBV5-4
CASSSGRAGDTEAFF
>TRBJ1-1|TRBV5-6
CASSQPHVGTEAFF
>TRBJ2-7|TRBV7-2
CASSLEAGGSYEQYF
>TRBJ2-4|TRBV9
CASSPRGEQGAFKNIQYF
>TRBJ2-3|TRBV7-9
CASSLGSGDTDTQYF
>TRBJ2-1|TRBV20-1
CSSKGDSEQFF
>TRBJ2-3|TRBV5-1
CASRPPDRGLADTQYF
>TRBJ2-7|TRBV10-3
CAIRTSGSRYEQYF